The 13 T cell receptor beta chains below come from one sample, sequenced in a study of control samples from healthy donors and cancer patients (dated by TCRdb to 2018 to 2020). Receptor libraries were prepared by the immunoSEQ multiplex PCR assay. The immuneACCESS repertoire file appears here via TCRdb, limited to in-frame rearrangements. These files lack a portion of the clones; in checked studies, under half of the deficit traces to unresolved V genes, and the cause of the others is not known. This sample comprises 150,000 to 200,000 clones, about 90% of them detected only once. The leading ten clones occupy approximately 1.5% of the sample. Sequenced: blood. The receptors stem from a woman in her forties or fifties in good health.

The V and J genes are TRBV18 and TRBJ2-7; unclear D gene. The germline V gene encodes CDR1 KGHSH and CDR2 LQKENI. V shed 2 bases and J shed 4 bases, with 6 bases lying between them. The CDR3 sequence is 12 residues long. The DNA for the CDR3 is TGTGCCAGCTCACCAGGTGGATACGAGCAGTACTTC. This translates into CASSPGGYEQYF.

This chain connects TRBV9 to TRBJ1-6; 8 bases line up with TRBD1. The CDR3 runs to 16 residues. From germline, CDR1 is SGDLS and CDR2 YYNGEE. Trimming removed 4 bases from V and 2 bases from J; junction bases left unmatched: 5. The CDR3 DNA reads TGTGCCAGCAGCCCGGACAGGGTCACCTATAATTCACCCCTCCACTTT. It yields the protein CASSPDRVTYNSPLHF.

The sample holds one count of this clone. The chain has TRBV6-6 and TRBJ1-4; 7 nucleotides align to TRBD1. This CDR3 is 13 amino acids long. The germline gives CDR1 MNHNY, CDR2 SVGAGI (reference sequence). Losses at the gene ends were 7 bases for V and 5 bases for J; bases not matched to a gene: 4. CDR3 sequence: CASKGQSNEKLFF. The CDR3 bases are TGTGCCAGCAAGGGACAGTCCAATGAAAAACTGTTTTTT.

The J gene is TRBJ2-1, the V gene TRBV28; 11 bases map to TRBD2. Germline lookup yields CDR1 MDHEN and CDR2 SYDVKM. The junction had 4 bases not matched to a gene; V was cut back by 9 bases and J by 3 bases. CDR3 length: 14 amino acids. DNA for the CDR3: TGTGCCAGTAGCGGGGGGGGAGACTACAATGAGCAGTTCTTC. Translated: CASSGGGDYNEQFF.

This clone was picked up one time. The chain recombines TRBV28 with TRBJ2-1; D may be TRBD2 (6 bases). The CDR3 loop spans 16 amino acids. Germline CDR1 and CDR2: MDHEN and SYDVKM. Trimming took 5 bases from V and 7 from J, leaving 21 bases between them. The CDR3 DNA is TGTGCCAGCAGTGGACGAGCGGGCCTCTCACCAAATGAGCAGTTCTTC. It translates to CASSGRAGLSPNEQFF.

The V gene is TRBV7-2, the J gene TRBJ1-5, with 7 bases aligning to TRBD1. From germline, CDR1 is SGHTA and CDR2 FQGNSA. V was clipped by 5 bases and J by 2 bases; unmatched bases: 9. This CDR3 has 16 residues. The chain's CDR3 is CASSVTGAPGNQPQHF. The CDR3 DNA reads TGTGCCAGCAGCGTTACAGGGGCGCCCGGCAATCAGCCCCAGCATTTT. Based on the CDR3 plus reference TRBV7-2 and TRBJ1-5, the full variable domain is GAGVSQSPSNKVTEKGKDVELRCDPISGHTALYWYRQSLGQGLEFLIYFQGNSAPDKSGLPSDRFSAERTGGSVSTLTIQRTQQEDSAVYLCASSVTGAPGNQPQHFGDGTRLSIL.

This chain uses TRBV6-5 with TRBJ2-2; TRBD2 is a possible D gene (5 bases). The ends were cut back, 8 bases at V and 0 bases at J, with 7 bases in the middle. From germline, CDR1 is MNHEY and CDR2 SVGAGI. The CDR3 covers 13 residues. CDR3 sequence (DNA): TGTGCCAGCGAGAGGGCGAACACCGGGGAGCTGTTTTTT. Translation: CASERANTGELFF.

The chain uses TRBV6-6 and TRBJ1-2, with D maybe TRBD1 (5 bases). V was shortened by 5 bases and J by 2 bases, with 15 bases between the two germline ends. The CDR3 is 15 residues long. Germline assignment: CDR1 MNHNY and CDR2 SVGAGI (reference sequence). The CDR3 bases are TGTGCCAGCAGTACAACGGGGGTTATCAACTATGGCTACACCTTC. Protein: CASSTTGVINYGYTF.

This clone was found a few times. The genes are TRBV3-1 (or the pseudogene TRBV3-2) and TRBJ2-1, with 9 bases aligning to TRBD2. The germline V gene has CDR1 LGHDT and CDR2 YNNKEL (reference sequence). The CDR3 runs to 14 residues. The V gene end was trimmed by 5 bases and the J gene end by 9 bases; junction bases not matched to a gene: 8. The CDR3 nucleotides read TGTGCCAGCAGCTACTCTAGCGGGAAGGTTGAGCAGTTCTTC. It encodes CASSYSSGKVEQFF.

DNA of the CDR3: TGTGCCAGCAGCCCCGAAGGTAGAAACTATGGCTACACCTTC. Protein: CASSPEGRNYGYTF. This chain joins TRBV6-2 or TRBV6-3 and TRBJ1-2; D remains unclear. The germline CDR1 and CDR2 sequences are MNHEY and SVGEGT. V was clipped by 6 bases and J by 2 bases, with 13 bases between them. This CDR3 contains 14 residues.

The sample holds one count of this clone. The CDR3 DNA sequence: TGTGCCAGCAGCCTTAAGCGGACAGGGGTAACCAACGTCCTGACTTTC. Translated, it gives CASSLKRTGVTNVLTF. The chain joins TRBV3-1 (or the pseudogene TRBV3-2) to TRBJ2-6; 9 bases align to TRBD1. The trim removed 4 bases at V and 8 bases at J, leaving 9 bases unmatched. The germline CDR1 and CDR2 sequences are LGHDT and YNNKEL (reference sequence). The CDR3 runs to 16 residues.

The chain uses TRBV14 and TRBJ2-7; D not resolved. The CDR3 extends over 12 amino acids. Germline values: CDR1 SGHDN, CDR2 FVKESK. V lost 0 bases and J 3 bases, leaving 3 bases between the germline ends. CDR3 in amino acids: CASSQEYYEQYF. CDR3 sequence (DNA): TGTGCCAGCAGCCAAGAGTACTACGAGCAGTACTTC.

This clone was counted a few times. The chain uses TRBV6-5 and TRBJ2-7; 10 bases are a match to TRBD2. This CDR3 is 16 amino acids long. CDR1 and CDR2 from the germline V gene are MNHEY and SVGAGI. With 2 bases clipped from V and 5 bases from J, the junction kept 9 bases outside the gene matches. For the CDR3, the DNA is TGTGCCAGCAGTTACGCCCAGCGGGGGGGCACTGACGAGCAGTACTTC. This encodes CASSYAQRGGTDEQYF.